The T cell receptor (beta chain) described here comes from a study of T-cell reconstitution after alpha-beta-depleted transplantation in children (dated by TCRdb to the mid-2010s). Context from the whole study: Using TCR repertoire profiling, the study quantitatively followed how T-cell immune reconstitution unfolded in children after TCRalphabeta/CD19-depleted allogeneic hematopoietic cell transplantation. General findings and caveats noted by the study authors: The frequencies of hyperexpanded clones fell over the following months, and after one year, T-cell counts and TCRbeta diversity were mostly attributed to newly produced T cells. In some patients, the high TCRbeta diversity seen at day 60 was put down to recipient T cells and intrathymic progenitors that had survived conditioning. The apparently early alphabetaT-cell count recovery about two months after transplant was reportedly dependent on only several hundred rapidly expanded clones derived from non-depleted graft cells.

Library generation was performed with PCR. The instrument was an Illumina HiSeq 2500. TCR libraries were prepared with molecular barcoding, using unique molecular identifiers to normalize TCRbeta repertoire quantification. TCRdb itself trimmed the public reads at Q25 with fastp, ran MiXCR and retained productive beta chains. Here each entry gathers all rows of one CDR3 protein and keeps the most common genes and DNA. This sample comprises 280,000 or so distinct CDR3 sequences, approximately 10% of them detected only once. The leading ten clones occupy around 20% of the sample. On this clonotype: Its recognized antigen is unknown. A much more abundant neighbour one base away suggests this may be a read error.

Counted from cysteine to phenylalanine, this CDR3 has 14 amino acids. Only CDR3 DNA remains: 42 bases, in frame from the first base. Compared with germline, V lacks 6 bases and J lacks 8 bases; bases without a gene match: 7. The treatment or condition label, read with the paper, signifies: allogeneic hematopoietic cell transplantation with graft depleted of TCRalphabeta T cells and CD19 B cells. The children who served as transplant recipients had been given grafts of TCRalphabeta/CD19-depleted allogeneic hematopoietic cells. Material: peripheral blood, obtained 180 days after TCRalphabeta/CD19-depleted stem cell transplant. The chain couples TRBV12-3 or TRBV12-4 to TRBJ2-1; 10 bases in the junction line up with TRBD2. The source of this sequence is a male patient between 2 and 15 years old who had a stem cell transplant for chronic granulomatous disease, so the T cells may come from the graft donor. The bases are TGTGCCAGCAGCGGACTAGCGGTAAACGATGAGCAGTTCTTC. Translated, it reads CASSGLAVNDEQFF.